One sample yielded the 28 T cell receptor beta chains listed below, sequenced in a study of blood T cell repertoires in COVID-19. Measured with immunoSEQ multiplex PCR; TCRdb has only the in-frame clones, and not every one. The sample consists of about 300,000 clones, approximately 90% of them appearing once. Sequencing input: peripheral blood. The receptors derive from a woman under 40 with COVID-19, enrolled during active disease.

The CDR3 DNA sequence: TGTGCCATCAGTGAGAGGGGCTATGAGCAGTTCTTC. Translating gives CAISERGYEQFF. The chain has TRBV10-3 and TRBJ2-1, with D perhaps matching TRBD1 (5 bases). This CDR3 spans 12 amino acids. Germline lookup yields CDR1 ENHRY and CDR2 SYGVKD. The V and J ends lost 2 bases and 8 bases respectively, with 7 bases between them.

The V call is TRBV4-1, the J call TRBJ2-5; the match to TRBD2 covers 7 bases. The CDR3 contains 16 residues. Germline V gene sequence: CDR1 MGHRA, CDR2 YSYEKL. J lost 2 bases, V lost 0 bases, and 6 bases had no gene match. The CDR3 here is CASSQDGLVPQETQYF. The DNA for the CDR3 is TGCGCCAGCAGCCAAGACGGACTAGTTCCGCAAGAGACCCAGTACTTC.

J is TRBJ2-7 and V is TRBV6-6; TRBD2 agrees at 7 bases. Germline V gives CDR1 MNHNY, CDR2 SVGAGI (reference sequence). J gave up 3 bases and V 6 bases, and 11 bases lay outside the gene matches. The CDR3 runs to 15 residues. The CDR3 DNA sequence: TGTGCCAGCAGCTCGCGGCGCCCGGGGGGCTACGAGCAGTACTTC. This codes for CASSSRRPGGYEQYF.

The chain carries TRBV6-5 and TRBJ1-1; a possible D gene is TRBD1 (5 bases). CDR3 length: 14 residues. Germline CDR1 MNHEY, CDR2 SVGAGI. V was cut by 6 bases and J by 7 bases, with 18 bases left in between. CDR3 bases: TGTGCCAGCAGAGCCTCGGCAGGGTCGGTTGAAGCTTTCTTT. Translation gives CASRASAGSVEAFF.

The chain employs TRBV28 and TRBJ2-7, with D tentatively TRBD1 (8 bases). Germline V gives CDR1 MDHEN, CDR2 SYDVKM. V gave up 8 bases and J gave up 5 bases, with 25 bases separating them. The CDR3 has 16 amino acids. For the CDR3, the DNA is TGTGCCAGCGTGGCACCCCGTGGACAGGGAGGGAACGAGCAGTACTTC. Its protein product is CASVAPRGQGGNEQYF.

The chain joins TRBV2 to TRBJ2-3; TRBD2 matches 9 bases. V lost 7 bases, J lost 6 bases, and 8 bases stayed unmatched. This CDR3 is 14 amino acids long. The germline gives CDR1 SNHLY, CDR2 FYNNEI. CDR3 sequence reads: CASKASGVLDTQYF. The CDR3 DNA reads TGTGCCAGCAAGGCTAGCGGGGTATTGGATACGCAGTATTTT.

V gene TRBV6-6 combines with J gene TRBJ1-2; a possible D gene is TRBD1 (5 bases). The V gene's germline CDR1 is MNHNY and CDR2 SVGAGI (reference sequence). The CDR3 extends over 15 amino acids. V was pared by 10 bases and J by 2 bases, with 20 bases between. CDR3 bases: TGTGCCAACGCACCTGGGGGGGACGGAAACTATGGCTACACCTTC. Its protein product is CANAPGGDGNYGYTF.

This chain uses TRBV3-1 (or the pseudogene TRBV3-2) with TRBJ1-1; maybe TRBD1 (6 bases). V lost 3 bases and J lost 5, with 13 bases in between. In germline, CDR1 is LGHDT, CDR2 YNNKEL (reference sequence). The CDR3 spans 14 residues. The DNA for the CDR3 is TGTGCCAGCAGCCATTCCACAGGGAGAACTGAAGCTTTCTTT. Residues: CASSHSTGRTEAFF.

This clone was counted once. The V and J genes are TRBV7-3 and TRBJ1-1; D uncertain. Germline V gives CDR1 SGHTA, CDR2 FQGTGA. The CDR3 extends over 14 amino acids. The ends were cut back, 4 bases at V and 5 bases at J, with 14 bases in the middle. CDR3 in amino acids: CASSSSGGDTEAFF. The CDR3 coding sequence is TGTGCCAGCAGCTCGTCGGGCGGGGATACTGAAGCTTTCTTT.

The chain links TRBV6-5 to TRBJ1-6; unclear D gene. The CDR3 runs to 14 residues. V was clipped by 7 bases and J by 8 bases, with 15 bases between them. From germline, CDR1 is MNHEY and CDR2 SVGAGI. This CDR3 reads CASTPLTADSPLHF. As DNA, the CDR3 is TGTGCCAGCACTCCCCTGACGGCGGATTCACCCCTCCACTTT.

The table lists this clone with a count of one. V usage is TRBV5-6 and J usage is TRBJ1-6; no reliable D call. The CDR3 is 15 amino acids. V was clipped by 0 bases and J by 7 bases, with 11 bases between them. Germline V CDR1 and CDR2: SGHDT, YYEEEE. DNA of the CDR3: TGTGCCAGCAGCTTGGGAGGGCAGCTAAATTCACCCCTCCACTTT. Translated: CASSLGGQLNSPLHF.

V and J are TRBV4-3 and TRBJ2-5, with unresolved D. Deletions cut 5 bases from V and 5 bases from J, with 12 bases between. This CDR3 has 13 amino acids. CDR1 is LGHNA and CDR2 is YSLEER in the germline V gene. The CDR3 here is CASSATPRETQYF. The DNA for the CDR3 is TGCGCCAGCAGCGCAACCCCGAGGGAGACCCAGTACTTC.

The chain employs TRBV4-1 and TRBJ2-7; 7 positions agree with TRBD2. The junction had 6 bases not matched to a gene; V was cut back by 0 bases and J by 4 bases. The CDR3 runs to 15 residues. The germline CDR1 and CDR2 sequences are MGHRA and YSYEKL. The CDR3 loop is CASSQDAGVPYEQYF. The CDR3 DNA follows: TGCGCCAGCAGCCAAGATGCGGGAGTCCCTTACGAGCAGTACTTC.

This chain uses TRBV6-5 with TRBJ1-5; 7 nucleotides line up with TRBD1. Trimming cost V 6 bases and J 3 bases; bases outside gene matches: 5. CDR3 length equals 14 residues. Germline lookup yields CDR1 MNHEY and CDR2 SVGAGI. This CDR3 is CASRGTAFNQPQHF. The CDR3 DNA sequence: TGTGCCAGCAGGGGGACAGCGTTCAATCAGCCCCAGCATTTT.

The chain couples TRBV24-1 to TRBJ1-5; D ambiguous. The germline V gene encodes CDR1 KGHDR and CDR2 SFDVKD. The CDR3 extends over 12 amino acids. V was clipped by 9 bases and J by 2 bases, with 7 bases between them. The CDR3 is CATAQGNQPQHF. For the CDR3, the DNA is TGTGCCACCGCGCAGGGCAATCAGCCCCAGCATTTT.

For the CDR3, the DNA is TGTGCCTGGAGCGGGGGATTAGTGGAAAAACTGTTTTTT. Protein sequence: CAWSGGLVEKLFF. V and J are TRBV30 and TRBJ1-4; possible D gene TRBD1, 5 bases. The germline V gene encodes CDR1 GTSNPN and CDR2 SVGIG (reference sequence). With 3 bases removed from V and 8 bases from J, the gap between germline ends came to 13 bases. This CDR3 region has 13 residues.

The J gene is TRBJ1-3, the V gene TRBV5-6; tentatively, D is TRBD1 (6 bases). The CDR3 totals 14 residues. The germline CDR1 and CDR2 sequences are SGHDT and YYEEEE. Trimming removed 0 bases from V and 2 bases from J, with 6 bases in between. The CDR3 spells CASSLDRAGNTIYF. The CDR3 DNA sequence: TGTGCCAGCAGCTTGGACAGGGCTGGAAACACCATATATTTT. Complete variable domain (other parts from reference TRBV5-6 and TRBJ1-3): DAGVTQSPTHLIKTRGQQVTLRCSPKSGHDTVSWYQQALGQGPQFIFQYYEEEERQRGNFPDRFSGHQFPNYSSELNVNALLLGDSALYLCASSLDRAGNTIYFGEGSWLTVV.

The chain links TRBV10-3 to TRBJ1-1; D ambiguous. Germline V gives CDR1 ENHRY, CDR2 SYGVKD. The length of the CDR3 is 12 residues. The V end was cut by 9 bases, the J end by 3 bases, with 11 bases between. The CDR3 DNA is TGTGCCATATCCGGGAAGGACACTGAAGCTTTCTTT. Translating it yields CAISGKDTEAFF.

Comments on this clone: Other DNA sequences of this sample code for an identical CDR3. The rearrangement uses TRBV19 and TRBJ1-2, with TRBD1 identical over 10 bases. CDR1 LNHDA and CDR2 SQIVND come from the germline V gene (reference sequence). V lost 8 bases to trimming and J lost 4 bases; unmatched junction nucleotides: 4. This CDR3 is built from 13 residues. In DNA form, the CDR3 reads TGTGCCAGTTCCGGGACAGGGGTCTATGGCTACACCTTC. The encoded protein is CASSGTGVYGYTF.

The chain is built from TRBV19 and TRBJ2-2, with 11 bases lining up with TRBD2. V shed 7 bases, J shed 1 base, and the junction held 5 bases outside the gene matches. The germline gives CDR1 LNHDA, CDR2 SQIVND (reference sequence). This CDR3 spans 16 amino acids. CDR3: CASKGTSGLNTGELFF. For the CDR3, the DNA is TGTGCCAGTAAAGGGACTAGCGGTTTGAACACCGGGGAGCTGTTTTTT.

J is TRBJ2-5 and V is TRBV7-2; D is perhaps TRBD2 (5 bases). Germline CDR1 SGHTA, CDR2 FQGNSA. The CDR3 spans 15 residues. The ends were cut back, 3 bases at V and 1 base at J, with 12 bases in the middle. As DNA, the CDR3 is TGTGCCAGCAGCTTTCGGCGAGGGAGCCAAGAGACCCAGTACTTC. This translates into CASSFRRGSQETQYF.

This chain joins TRBV24-1 and TRBJ1-2; D unclear. The ends were cut back, 6 bases at V and 0 bases at J, with 13 bases in the middle. From germline, CDR1 is KGHDR and CDR2 SFDVKD. The CDR3 totals 15 residues. The CDR3 region has the DNA TGTGCCACCAGTCTCCGACGGGGAGCTAACTATGGCTACACCTTC. Translation: CATSLRRGANYGYTF.

V gene TRBV19 combines with J gene TRBJ1-1, with D perhaps matching TRBD1 (6 bases). Looked up from germline, CDR1 is LNHDA and CDR2 is SQIVND (reference sequence). This CDR3 comprises 13 residues. The V end lost 6 bases, the J end lost 1 base, and 9 bases lay between the germline ends. This chain's CDR3 is CASRDSENTEAFF. The CDR3 DNA reads TGTGCCAGTAGGGACAGCGAGAACACTGAAGCTTTCTTT.

This chain joins TRBV19 and TRBJ2-4; 7 bases match TRBD2. Looked up from germline, CDR1 is LNHDA and CDR2 is SQIVND (reference sequence). This CDR3 region has 14 residues. Trimming cost V 2 bases and J 8 bases; bases outside gene matches: 6. The CDR3 DNA reads as TGTGCCAGTAGTATATTAGGAGCGGGACACATTCAGTACTTC. Its protein is CASSILGAGHIQYF.

This chain uses TRBV15 with TRBJ2-4, with 9 bases fitting TRBD1. The V gene's germline CDR1 is LNHNV and CDR2 YYDKDF (reference sequence). Trimming cost V 1 base and J 13 bases; bases outside gene matches: 2. This CDR3 has 12 residues. CDR3 nucleotide sequence: TGTGCCACCAGCAGAGCCGGGACAGGGCAGTACTTC. It is translated as CATSRAGTGQYF. The full variable domain, in which reference TRBV15 and TRBJ2-4 provide the parts outside the CDR3, is DAMVIQNPRYQVTQFGKPVTLSCSQTLNHNVMYWYQQKSSQAPKLLFHYYDKDFNNEADTPDNFQSRRPNTSFCFLDIRSPGLGDTAMYLCATSRAGTGQYFGAGTRLSVL.

CDR3 in DNA: TGTGCCAGCAGCGACGGGGTCTCTGGAAACACCATATATTTT. Protein: CASSDGVSGNTIYF. J is TRBJ1-3 and V is TRBV9, with D hard to call. In germline, CDR1 is SGDLS, CDR2 YYNGEE. This CDR3 spans 14 amino acids. Trimming cost V 3 bases and J 0 bases, with 7 bases left between them.

This clone appeared once. V usage is TRBV18 and J usage is TRBJ2-1, with 10 bases that match TRBD1. CDR1 is KGHSH and CDR2 is LQKENI in the germline V gene. This CDR3 spans 15 amino acids. Germline trimming cut 2 bases from V and 5 bases from J; bases unmatched to any gene: 3. This CDR3 reads CASSPYGTGDNEQFF. The CDR3, as DNA: TGTGCCAGCTCACCATATGGGACAGGGGACAATGAGCAGTTCTTC.

The chain joins TRBV5-6 to TRBJ2-7, with 9 bases matching TRBD2. Unmatched junction bases numbered 13, after V lost 4 bases and J lost 5 bases. Germline CDR1 is SGHDT and CDR2 is YYEEEE. This CDR3 has 16 residues. The CDR3 bases are TGTGCCAGCAGCCCAGCGGTAGCGGGGGTTCTGGACGAGCAGTACTTC. It translates to CASSPAVAGVLDEQYF. The complete variable domain, with remaining parts taken from reference TRBV5-6 and TRBJ2-7, reads DAGVTQSPTHLIKTRGQQVTLRCSPKSGHDTVSWYQQALGQGPQFIFQYYEEEERQRGNFPDRFSGHQFPNYSSELNVNALLLGDSALYLCASSPAVAGVLDEQYFGPGTRLTVT.